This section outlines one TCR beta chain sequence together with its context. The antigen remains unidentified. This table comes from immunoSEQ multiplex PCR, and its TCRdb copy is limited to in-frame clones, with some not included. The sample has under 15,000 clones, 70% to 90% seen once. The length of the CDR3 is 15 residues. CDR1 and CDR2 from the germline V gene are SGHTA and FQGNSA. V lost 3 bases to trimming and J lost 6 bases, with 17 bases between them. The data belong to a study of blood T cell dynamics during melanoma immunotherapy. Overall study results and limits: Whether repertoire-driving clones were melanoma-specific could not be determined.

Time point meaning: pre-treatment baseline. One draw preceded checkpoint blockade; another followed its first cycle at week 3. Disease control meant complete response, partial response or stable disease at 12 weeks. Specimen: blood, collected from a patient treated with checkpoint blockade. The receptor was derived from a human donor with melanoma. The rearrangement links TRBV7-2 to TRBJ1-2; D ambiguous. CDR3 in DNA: TGTGCCAGCAGCTTGTTCACCGAACAGCTACATGGCTACACCTTC. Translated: CASSLFTEQLHGYTF. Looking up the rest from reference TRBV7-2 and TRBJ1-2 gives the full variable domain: GAGVSQSPSNKVTEKGKDVELRCDPISGHTALYWYRQSLGQGLEFLIYFQGNSAPDKSGLPSDRFSAERTGGSVSTLTIQRTQQEDSAVYLCASSLFTEQLHGYTFGSGTRLTVV.